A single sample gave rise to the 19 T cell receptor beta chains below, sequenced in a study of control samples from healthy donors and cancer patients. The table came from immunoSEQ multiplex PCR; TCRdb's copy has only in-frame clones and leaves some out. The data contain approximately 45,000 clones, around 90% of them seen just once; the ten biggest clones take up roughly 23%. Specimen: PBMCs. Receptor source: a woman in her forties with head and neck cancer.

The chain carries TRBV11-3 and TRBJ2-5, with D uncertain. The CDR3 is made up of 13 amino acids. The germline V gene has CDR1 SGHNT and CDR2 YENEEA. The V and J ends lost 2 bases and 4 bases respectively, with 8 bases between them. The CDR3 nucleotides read TGTGCCAGCAGCTTAACCGGGTCAGAGACCCAGTACTTC. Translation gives CASSLTGSETQYF.

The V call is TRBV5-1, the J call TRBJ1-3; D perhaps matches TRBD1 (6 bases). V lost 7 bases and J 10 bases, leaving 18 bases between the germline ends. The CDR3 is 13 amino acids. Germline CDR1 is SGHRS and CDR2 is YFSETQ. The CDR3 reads CASRLGGQDTIYF. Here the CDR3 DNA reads TGCGCCAGCCGCCTAGGGGGGCAGGATACCATATATTTT.

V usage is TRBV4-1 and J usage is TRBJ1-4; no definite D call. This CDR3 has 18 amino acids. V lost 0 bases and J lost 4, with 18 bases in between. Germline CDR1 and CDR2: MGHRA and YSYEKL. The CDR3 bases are TGCGCCAGCAGCCAAGATAAGGCGGGCAACGACCATAATGAAAAACTGTTTTTT. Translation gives CASSQDKAGNDHNEKLFF.

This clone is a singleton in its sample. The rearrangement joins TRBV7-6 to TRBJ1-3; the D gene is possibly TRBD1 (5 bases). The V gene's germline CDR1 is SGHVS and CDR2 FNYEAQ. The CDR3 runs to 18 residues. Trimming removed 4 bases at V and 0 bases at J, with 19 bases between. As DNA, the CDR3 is TGTGCCAGCAGCTCATCTACAGGACCTTTCGTCTCTGGAAACACCATATATTTT. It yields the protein CASSSSTGPFVSGNTIYF.

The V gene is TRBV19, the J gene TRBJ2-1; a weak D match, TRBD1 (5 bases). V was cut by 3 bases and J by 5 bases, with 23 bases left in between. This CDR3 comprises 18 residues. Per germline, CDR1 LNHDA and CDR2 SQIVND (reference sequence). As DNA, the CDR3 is TGTGCCAGTAGTATCTCCGGCAGAGGCCCTTACAGGAACAATGAGCAGTTCTTC. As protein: CASSISGRGPYRNNEQFF.

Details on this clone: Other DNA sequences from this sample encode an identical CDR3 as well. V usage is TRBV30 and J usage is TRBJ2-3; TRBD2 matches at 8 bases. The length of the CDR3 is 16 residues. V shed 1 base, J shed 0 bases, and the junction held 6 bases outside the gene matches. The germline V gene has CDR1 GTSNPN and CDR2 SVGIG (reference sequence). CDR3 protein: CAWSGDPSGSTDTQYF. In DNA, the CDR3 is TGTGCCTGGAGTGGCGACCCTAGCGGGAGCACAGATACGCAGTATTTT.

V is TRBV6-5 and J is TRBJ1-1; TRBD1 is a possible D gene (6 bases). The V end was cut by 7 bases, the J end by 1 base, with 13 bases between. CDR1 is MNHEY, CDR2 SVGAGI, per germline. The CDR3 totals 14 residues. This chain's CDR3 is CASTRDNSNTEAFF. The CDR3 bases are TGTGCCAGCACCCGGGACAACTCGAACACTGAAGCTTTCTTT.

In DNA form, the CDR3 reads TGTGCCATCAGTGAGTCAGCGGGAGTAAATGAGCAGTTCTTC. Amino acids: CAISESAGVNEQFF. V gene TRBV10-3 combines with J gene TRBJ2-1, with 8 bases fitting TRBD2. Losses at the gene ends were 0 bases for V and 7 bases for J; bases not matched to a gene: 2. The germline gives CDR1 ENHRY, CDR2 SYGVKD. The CDR3 length is 14 residues.

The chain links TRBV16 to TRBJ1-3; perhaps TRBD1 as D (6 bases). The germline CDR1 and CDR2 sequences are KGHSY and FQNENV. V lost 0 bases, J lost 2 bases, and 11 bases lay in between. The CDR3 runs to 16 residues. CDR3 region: CASSQSRGPPGNTIYF. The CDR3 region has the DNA TGTGCCAGCAGCCAATCACGGGGGCCCCCTGGAAACACCATATATTTT.

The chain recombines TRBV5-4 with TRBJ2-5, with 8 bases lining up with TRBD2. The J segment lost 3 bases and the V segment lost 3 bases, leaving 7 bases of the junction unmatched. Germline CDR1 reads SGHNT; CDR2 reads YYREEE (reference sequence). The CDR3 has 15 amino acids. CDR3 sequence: CASSSQRELEETQYF. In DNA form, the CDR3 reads TGTGCCAGCAGCTCCCAGCGGGAGCTGGAAGAGACCCAGTACTTC.

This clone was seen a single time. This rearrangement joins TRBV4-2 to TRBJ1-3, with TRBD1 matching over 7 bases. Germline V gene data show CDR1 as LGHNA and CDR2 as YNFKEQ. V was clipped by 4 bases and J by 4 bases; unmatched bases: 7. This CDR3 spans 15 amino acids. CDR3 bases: TGTGCCAGCAGCCGAGGGGACAGCCAAGGAAACACCATATATTTT. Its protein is CASSRGDSQGNTIYF.

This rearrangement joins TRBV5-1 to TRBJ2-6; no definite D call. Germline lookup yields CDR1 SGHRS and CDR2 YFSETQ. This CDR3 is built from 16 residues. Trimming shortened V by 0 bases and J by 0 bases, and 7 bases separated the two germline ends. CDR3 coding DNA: TGCGCCAGCAGCTTGGGCTATTTCTCTGGGGCCAACGTCCTGACTTTC. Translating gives CASSLGYFSGANVLTF.

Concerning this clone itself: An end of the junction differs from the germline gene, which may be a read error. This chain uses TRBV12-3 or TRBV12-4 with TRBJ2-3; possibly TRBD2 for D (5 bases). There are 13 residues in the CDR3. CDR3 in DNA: TGTGCCAGCAGTCTGGCTAGCAAAGATACGCAGTATTTT. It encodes CASSLASKDTQYF.

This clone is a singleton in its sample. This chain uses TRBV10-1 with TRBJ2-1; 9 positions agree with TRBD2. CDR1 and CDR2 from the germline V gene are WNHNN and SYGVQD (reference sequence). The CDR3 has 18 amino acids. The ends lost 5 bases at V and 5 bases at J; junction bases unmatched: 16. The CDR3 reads CASSLQVPGQREDNEQFF. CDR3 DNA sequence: TGCGCCAGCAGTTTACAAGTACCAGGACAGCGGGAGGACAATGAGCAGTTCTTC.

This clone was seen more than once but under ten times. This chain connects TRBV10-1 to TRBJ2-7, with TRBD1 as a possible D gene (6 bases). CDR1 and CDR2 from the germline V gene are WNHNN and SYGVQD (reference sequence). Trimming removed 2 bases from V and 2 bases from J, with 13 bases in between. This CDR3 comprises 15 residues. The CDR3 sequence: CASSEGGGFTYEQYF. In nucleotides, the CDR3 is TGCGCCAGCAGTGAGGGGGGCGGGTTCACCTACGAGCAGTACTTC.

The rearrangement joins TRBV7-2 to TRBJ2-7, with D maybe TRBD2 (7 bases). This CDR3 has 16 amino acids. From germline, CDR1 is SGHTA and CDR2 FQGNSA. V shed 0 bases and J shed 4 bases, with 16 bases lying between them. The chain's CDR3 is CASSLAPSGGGYEQYF. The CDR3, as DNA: TGTGCCAGCAGCTTAGCGCCTAGCGGAGGGGGGTACGAGCAGTACTTC. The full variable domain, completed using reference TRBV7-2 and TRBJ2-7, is GAGVSQSPSNKVTEKGKDVELRCDPISGHTALYWYRQSLGQGLEFLIYFQGNSAPDKSGLPSDRFSAERTGGSVSTLTIQRTQQEDSAVYLCASSLAPSGGGYEQYFGPGTRLTVT.

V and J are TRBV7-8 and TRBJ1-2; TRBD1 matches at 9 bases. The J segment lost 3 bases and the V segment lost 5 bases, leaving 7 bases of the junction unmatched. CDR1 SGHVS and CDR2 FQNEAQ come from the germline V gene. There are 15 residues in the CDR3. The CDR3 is CASSPGTGIYYGYTF. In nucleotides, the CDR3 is TGTGCCAGCAGCCCCGGGACAGGGATTTACTATGGCTACACCTTC.

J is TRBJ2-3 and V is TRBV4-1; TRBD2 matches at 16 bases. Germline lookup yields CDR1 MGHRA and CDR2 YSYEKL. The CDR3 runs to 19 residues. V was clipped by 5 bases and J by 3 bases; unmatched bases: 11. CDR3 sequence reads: CASSYRSSGLAGGTDTQYF. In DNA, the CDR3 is TGCGCCAGCAGCTACCGATCTTCGGGACTAGCGGGGGGGACAGATACGCAGTATTTT.

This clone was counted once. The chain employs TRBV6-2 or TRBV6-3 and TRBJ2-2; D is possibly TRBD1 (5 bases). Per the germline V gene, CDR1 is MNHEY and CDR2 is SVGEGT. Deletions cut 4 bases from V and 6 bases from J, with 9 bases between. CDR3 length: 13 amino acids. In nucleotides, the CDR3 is TGTGCCAGCAGTTTGGGGCCCCCCGGGGAGCTGTTTTTT. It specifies CASSLGPPGELFF.